These T cell receptor beta chains were read from a single sample in a study of T cell responses to AZD1222 COVID-19 vaccine. TCRdb keeps only in-frame clones here, not all; method: immunoSEQ multiplex PCR. The table records around 140,000 clones, approximately 90% of them present only once. Sequenced here: peripheral blood, sampled on day 0 of AZD1222 vaccination. The source of these receptors is an adult in good health. Both conserved end residues are part of each CDR3. D genes are given only for firm matches. Size values are once, few and many counts, or a class for expanded clones, and some rows have none.

>15|-|-|TRBV28|TRBJ1-3
CASSFQGPRGNTIYF
TGTGCCAGCAGTTTTCAGGGGCCTAGGGGAAACACCATATATTTT
>16|TRBD1|-|TRBV7-8|TRBJ1-2
CASSGQGGLTPYGYTF
TGTGCCAGCAGCGGACAGGGGGGCCTTACCCCCTATGGCTACACCTTC
>11|-|-|TRBV24-1|TRBJ2-7
CAKDKSYEQYF
TGTGCCAAGGACAAGTCCTACGAGCAGTACTTC
>13|TRBD2|-|TRBV10-3|TRBJ2-1
CAILGGGAPEQFF
TGTGCCATCCTTGGCGGGGGGGCCCCTGAGCAGTTCTTC
>15|-|-|TRBV9|TRBJ2-5
CASSAGGQSQETQYF
TGTGCCAGCAGCGCGGGCGGGCAGAGCCAAGAGACCCAGTACTTC
>14|-|-|TRBV27|TRBJ1-1
CASSFRQGNTEAFF
TGTGCCAGCAGTTTTAGGCAGGGGAACACTGAAGCTTTCTTT
>14|-|-|TRBV7-9|TRBJ2-6
CASSSPAGANVLTF
TGTGCCAGCAGCTCCCCAGCTGGGGCCAACGTCCTGACTTTC
>15|-|-|TRBV18|TRBJ1-6
CASSPPGADNSPLHF
TGTGCCAGCTCACCACCGGGGGCGGATAATTCACCCCTCCACTTT
>15|-|once|TRBV9|TRBJ2-7
CASSTRPGSPHEQYF
TGTGCCAGCAGCACCAGACCGGGAAGTCCCCACGAGCAGTACTTC
>14|-|-|TRBV5-6|TRBJ1-5
CASSSAGYRQPQHF
TGTGCCAGCAGCTCAGCAGGGTACCGCCAGCCCCAGCATTTT
>14|-|-|TRBV7-3|TRBJ1-5
CASSLCKGGQPQHF
TGTGCCAGCAGCTTATGTAAGGGAGGTCAGCCCCAGCATTTT
>11|-|-|TRBV30|TRBJ1-2
CAWSVPPGSGF
TGTGCCTGGAGTGTACCCCCTGGTAGTGGCTTC
>15|TRBD1|-|TRBV5-1|TRBJ1-2
CASSFGTGRNYGYTF
TGCGCCAGCAGCTTCGGGACAGGGAGAAACTATGGCTACACCTTC
>9|-|once|TRBV7-2|TRBJ1-2
CASTLQGSF
TGTGCCAGCACTTTACAGGGCTCCTTC
>19|TRBD1|-|TRBV30|TRBJ1-5
CAWSDPGQGTDYSNQPQHF
TGTGCCTGGAGCGACCCGGGACAGGGGACAGATTATAGCAATCAGCCCCAGCATTTT
>16|-|-|TRBV16|TRBJ1-2
CASSQFLTAGDYGYTF
TGTGCCAGCAGCCAATTCCTCACAGCCGGGGACTATGGCTACACCTTC